The 8 T cell receptor beta chains listed next were all sequenced from one sample in a study of T cell responses to AZD1222 COVID-19 vaccine. Using immunoSEQ multiplex PCR, the repertoire was profiled, and TCRdb retains in-frame clones only, with some absent. The sample includes about 150,000 clones, over 80% of them seen just once. Sequencing was performed on peripheral blood, taken 28 days after the second AZD1222 dose. The receptors were gathered from an adult who received the AZD1222 COVID-19 vaccine.

The J gene is TRBJ1-5, the V gene TRBV6-6; no clear D gene. This CDR3 contains 15 residues. Germline lookup yields CDR1 MNHNY and CDR2 SVGAGI (reference sequence). Trimming stripped 5 bases from V and 6 bases from J, with 17 bases between. This CDR3 is CASSPRASPGQPQHF. The CDR3 nucleotides are TGTGCCAGCAGTCCCCGAGCCAGCCCTGGTCAGCCCCAGCATTTT.

The chain employs TRBV3-1 (or the pseudogene TRBV3-2) and TRBJ2-5, with D tentatively TRBD2 (6 bases). V was clipped by 10 bases and J by 1 base, with 13 bases between them. Germline V lookup: CDR1 LGHDT, CDR2 YNNKEL (reference sequence). The CDR3 has 13 residues. The DNA of the CDR3 is TGTGCCACCGGTGGGGGGTTCCAAGAGACCCAGTACTTC. Translated, it gives CATGGGFQETQYF.

The chain joins TRBV7-2 to TRBJ2-1; D not resolved. The germline V gene has CDR1 SGHTA and CDR2 FQGNSA. V was clipped by 7 bases and J by 2 bases, with 9 bases between them. The CDR3 sequence is 13 residues long. The CDR3 nucleotides are TGTGCCAGCACGGTCGGTACCTACAATGAGCAGTTCTTC. Residues: CASTVGTYNEQFF.

The gene calls are TRBV20-1 and TRBJ1-1; tentative D call: TRBD1 (5 bases). CDR3 size: 13 residues. Germline V gives CDR1 DFQATT, CDR2 SNEGSKA (reference sequence). The V end was cut by 3 bases, the J end by 3 bases, with 11 bases between. The CDR3: CSASGGGDTEAFF. In DNA, the CDR3 is TGCAGTGCTAGTGGGGGAGGCGACACTGAAGCTTTCTTT.

The rearrangement links TRBV4-3 to TRBJ1-1, with 10 bases aligning to TRBD1. The V segment lost 2 bases and the J segment 5 bases; nucleotides outside the gene matches: 5. The CDR3 runs to 15 residues. Looked up from germline, CDR1 is LGHNA and CDR2 is YSLEER. In DNA, the CDR3 is TGCGCCAGCAGCCAATTTAGACAGGGGGCAACTGAAGCTTTCTTT. Amino acid sequence: CASSQFRQGATEAFF.

The gene calls are TRBV7-2 and TRBJ1-2; no reliable D call. CDR1 and CDR2 from the germline V gene are SGHTA and FQGNSA. The ends were cut back, 4 bases at V and 2 bases at J, with 11 bases in the middle. The CDR3 has 14 residues. This CDR3 is CASSSSSLNYGYTF. The CDR3 nucleotides are TGTGCCAGCAGCTCGAGCTCACTAAACTATGGCTACACCTTC.

The rearrangement joins TRBV30 to TRBJ1-1; D possibly corresponds to TRBD1 (5 bases). This CDR3 spans 16 amino acids. Trimming pared 0 bases from V and 0 bases from J, leaving 14 bases between. CDR1 GTSNPN and CDR2 SVGIG come from the germline V gene (reference sequence). The CDR3 reads CAWSVAPGPVNTEAFF. CDR3 sequence (DNA): TGTGCCTGGAGTGTAGCGCCGGGGCCGGTGAACACTGAAGCTTTCTTT.

The chain uses TRBV6-5 and TRBJ2-7; 7 bases line up with TRBD1. V lost 6 bases to trimming and J lost 5 bases; unmatched junction nucleotides: 10. This CDR3 spans 14 amino acids. CDR1 is MNHEY and CDR2 is SVGAGI in the germline V gene. CDR3 sequence reads: CASSHRGEGHEQYF. CDR3 DNA: TGTGCCAGCAGCCACAGGGGCGAGGGGCACGAGCAGTACTTC.